There are many counts of the clone carrying this T cell receptor (beta chain). Antigen specificity is unknown. One heparinised draw of blood, averaging about 116 mL, came from each donor. Staining for CD45RO/CCR7/CD25/CD127/CD95/CD27 allowed sorting of CD4+ naive, central memory, regulatory and stem cell-like memory cells. The CDR3 spans 10 residues. In germline, CDR1 is GTSNPN, CDR2 SVGIG (reference sequence). V lost 3 bases and J lost 4, with 3 bases in between. Sequenced material consisted of expressed TCRB transcripts (all of the isolated RNA was reverse transcribed). The assay was immunoSEQ multiplex PCR, and TCRdb's table has in-frame clones only and misses some. In the table there are roughly 400,000 clones, around 14% of which are singletons. This entry belongs to a study of beta chain features in type 1 diabetes. Study-level results: Shortening that was moderate but significant affected the TCRB CDR3s of Type 1 diabetes patients in all four CD4+ subsets. Comparison showed that naive, central memory and Treg TCRB repertoires appeared more similar among patients than among healthy donors.

The clonotype was recovered from a man aged 30-40 years in good health. Sequenced: naive CD4+ T cells from blood. The rearrangement links TRBV30 to TRBJ1-2; D is uncertain. In DNA, the CDR3 is TGTGCCTGGAGGTCCTATGGCTACACCTTC. The encoded protein is CAWRSYGYTF.